The present T cell receptor beta chain was sequenced within a study of blood T cell repertoires in COVID-19. Overall study: Sites in the United States, Italy and Spain provided acute and convalescent COVID-19 samples.

The data were produced by immunoSEQ multiplex PCR, yet TCRdb's version contains in-frame clones alone and is incomplete. Among some 50,000 clones, roughly 89% were seen once, and the ten largest hold under 8.5%. Trimming removed 7 bases from V and 8 bases from J; junction bases left unmatched: 9. The CDR3 length is 13 residues. The rearrangement uses TRBV12-3 or TRBV12-4 and TRBJ1-1; 8 nucleotides agree with TRBD1. Sequencing was done on a sample of peripheral blood. This clonotype originated in a man in his 70s with active COVID-19. Here the CDR3 DNA reads TGTGCCAGCACCCAACTCACAGGGGGGGAAGCTTTCTTT. This codes for CASTQLTGGEAFF.